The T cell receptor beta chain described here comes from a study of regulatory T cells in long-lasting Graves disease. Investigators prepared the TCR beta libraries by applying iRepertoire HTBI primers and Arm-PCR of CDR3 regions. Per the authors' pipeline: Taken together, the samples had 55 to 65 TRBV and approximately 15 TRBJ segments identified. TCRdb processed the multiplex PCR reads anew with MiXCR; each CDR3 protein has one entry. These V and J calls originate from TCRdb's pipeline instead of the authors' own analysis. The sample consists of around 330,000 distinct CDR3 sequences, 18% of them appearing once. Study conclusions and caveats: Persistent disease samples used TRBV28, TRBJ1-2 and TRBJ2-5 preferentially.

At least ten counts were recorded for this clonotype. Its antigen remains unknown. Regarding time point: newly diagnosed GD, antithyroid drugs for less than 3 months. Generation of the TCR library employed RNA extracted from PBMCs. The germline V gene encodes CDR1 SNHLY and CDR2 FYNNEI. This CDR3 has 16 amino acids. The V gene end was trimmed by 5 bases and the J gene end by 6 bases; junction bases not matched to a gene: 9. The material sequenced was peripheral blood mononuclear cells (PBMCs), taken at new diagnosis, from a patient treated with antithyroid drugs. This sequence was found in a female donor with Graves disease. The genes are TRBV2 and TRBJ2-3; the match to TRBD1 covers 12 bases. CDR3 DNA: TGTGCCAGCAGTTTCCCGGGACAGGGGGCATCGGATACGCAGTATTTT. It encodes CASSFPGQGASDTQYF.